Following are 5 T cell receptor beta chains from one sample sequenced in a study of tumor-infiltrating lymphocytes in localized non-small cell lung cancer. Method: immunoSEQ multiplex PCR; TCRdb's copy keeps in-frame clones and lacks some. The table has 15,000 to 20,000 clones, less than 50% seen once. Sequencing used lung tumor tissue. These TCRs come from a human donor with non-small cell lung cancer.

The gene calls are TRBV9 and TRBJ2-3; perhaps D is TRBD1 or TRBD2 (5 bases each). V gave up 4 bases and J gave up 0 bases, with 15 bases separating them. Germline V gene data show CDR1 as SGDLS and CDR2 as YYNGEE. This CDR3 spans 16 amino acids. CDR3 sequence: CASSRGGGFSTDTQYF. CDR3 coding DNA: TGTGCCAGCAGCAGGGGCGGCGGGTTTAGCACAGATACGCAGTATTTT.

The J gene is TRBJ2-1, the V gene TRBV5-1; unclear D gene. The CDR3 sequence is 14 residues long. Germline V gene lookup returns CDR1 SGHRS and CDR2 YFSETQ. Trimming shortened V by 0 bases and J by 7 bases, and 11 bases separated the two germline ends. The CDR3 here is CASSLEGIRNEQFF. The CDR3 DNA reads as TGCGCCAGCAGCTTGGAAGGGATCCGGAATGAGCAGTTCTTC.

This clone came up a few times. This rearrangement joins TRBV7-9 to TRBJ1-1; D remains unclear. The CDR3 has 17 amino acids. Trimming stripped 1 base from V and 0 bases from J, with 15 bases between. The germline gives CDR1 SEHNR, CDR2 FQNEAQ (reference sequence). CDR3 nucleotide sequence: TGTGCCAGCAGCTTAGGACCGCCAGCTTACTTGAACACTGAAGCTTTCTTT. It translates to CASSLGPPAYLNTEAFF. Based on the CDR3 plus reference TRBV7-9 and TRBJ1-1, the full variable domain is DTGVSQNPRHKITKRGQNVTFRCDPISEHNRLYWYRQTLGQGPEFLTYFQNEAQLEKSRLLSDRFSAERPKGSFSTLEIQRTEQGDSAMYLCASSLGPPAYLNTEAFFGQGTRLTVV.

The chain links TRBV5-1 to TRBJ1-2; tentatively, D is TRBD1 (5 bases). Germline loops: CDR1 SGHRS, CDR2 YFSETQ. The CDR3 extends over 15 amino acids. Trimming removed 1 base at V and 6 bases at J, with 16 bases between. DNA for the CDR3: TGCGCCAGCAGCTTGACCGGGGGGGATGCTAATGGCTACACCTTC. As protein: CASSLTGGDANGYTF.

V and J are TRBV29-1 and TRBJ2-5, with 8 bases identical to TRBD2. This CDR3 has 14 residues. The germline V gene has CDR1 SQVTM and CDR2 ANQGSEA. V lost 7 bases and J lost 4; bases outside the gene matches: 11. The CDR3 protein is CSGLSIGGAETQYF. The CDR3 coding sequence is TGCAGCGGGCTTTCTATCGGGGGGGCAGAGACCCAGTACTTC.